This TCR beta chain appears in the sequencing data of a study of Graves' ophthalmopathy and Graves' hyperthyroidism. The authors amplified TCR beta CDR3 regions, and they did so from RNA transcripts for repertoire sequencing. First-round RT-PCR relied on HTBI primers, and a second-round multiplex PCR came next. TCRdb itself ran the multiplex PCR reads through MiXCR, one entry per CDR3 protein. The sample has roughly 500,000 distinct CDR3 sequences, roughly an eighth seen once. The CDR3 has 12 amino acids. V lost 4 bases and J 9 bases, leaving 13 bases between the germline ends. The germline CDR1 and CDR2 sequences are SGHRS and YFSETQ. Points from the study as a whole: The majority of expanded thyroid clonotypes above 0.001 frequency also occurred in blood.

This clonotype showed up just a few times. Its specificity is unknown. The clonotype was recovered from a young woman with Graves' ophthalmopathy. Sequencing input: blood. This chain uses TRBV5-1 with TRBJ2-5; D is tentatively TRBD1 or TRBD2 (5 bases each). The CDR3 coding sequence is TGCGCCAGCAGCGACCCTCTGGGGGCCCAGTACTTC. Translated, it gives CASSDPLGAQYF. Based on the CDR3 plus reference TRBV5-1 and TRBJ2-5, the full variable domain is KAGVTQTPRYLIKTRGQQVTLSCSPISGHRSVSWYQQTPGQGLQFLFEYFSETQRNKGNFPGRFSGRQFSNSRSEMNVSTLELGDSALYLCASSDPLGAQYFGPGTRLLVL.